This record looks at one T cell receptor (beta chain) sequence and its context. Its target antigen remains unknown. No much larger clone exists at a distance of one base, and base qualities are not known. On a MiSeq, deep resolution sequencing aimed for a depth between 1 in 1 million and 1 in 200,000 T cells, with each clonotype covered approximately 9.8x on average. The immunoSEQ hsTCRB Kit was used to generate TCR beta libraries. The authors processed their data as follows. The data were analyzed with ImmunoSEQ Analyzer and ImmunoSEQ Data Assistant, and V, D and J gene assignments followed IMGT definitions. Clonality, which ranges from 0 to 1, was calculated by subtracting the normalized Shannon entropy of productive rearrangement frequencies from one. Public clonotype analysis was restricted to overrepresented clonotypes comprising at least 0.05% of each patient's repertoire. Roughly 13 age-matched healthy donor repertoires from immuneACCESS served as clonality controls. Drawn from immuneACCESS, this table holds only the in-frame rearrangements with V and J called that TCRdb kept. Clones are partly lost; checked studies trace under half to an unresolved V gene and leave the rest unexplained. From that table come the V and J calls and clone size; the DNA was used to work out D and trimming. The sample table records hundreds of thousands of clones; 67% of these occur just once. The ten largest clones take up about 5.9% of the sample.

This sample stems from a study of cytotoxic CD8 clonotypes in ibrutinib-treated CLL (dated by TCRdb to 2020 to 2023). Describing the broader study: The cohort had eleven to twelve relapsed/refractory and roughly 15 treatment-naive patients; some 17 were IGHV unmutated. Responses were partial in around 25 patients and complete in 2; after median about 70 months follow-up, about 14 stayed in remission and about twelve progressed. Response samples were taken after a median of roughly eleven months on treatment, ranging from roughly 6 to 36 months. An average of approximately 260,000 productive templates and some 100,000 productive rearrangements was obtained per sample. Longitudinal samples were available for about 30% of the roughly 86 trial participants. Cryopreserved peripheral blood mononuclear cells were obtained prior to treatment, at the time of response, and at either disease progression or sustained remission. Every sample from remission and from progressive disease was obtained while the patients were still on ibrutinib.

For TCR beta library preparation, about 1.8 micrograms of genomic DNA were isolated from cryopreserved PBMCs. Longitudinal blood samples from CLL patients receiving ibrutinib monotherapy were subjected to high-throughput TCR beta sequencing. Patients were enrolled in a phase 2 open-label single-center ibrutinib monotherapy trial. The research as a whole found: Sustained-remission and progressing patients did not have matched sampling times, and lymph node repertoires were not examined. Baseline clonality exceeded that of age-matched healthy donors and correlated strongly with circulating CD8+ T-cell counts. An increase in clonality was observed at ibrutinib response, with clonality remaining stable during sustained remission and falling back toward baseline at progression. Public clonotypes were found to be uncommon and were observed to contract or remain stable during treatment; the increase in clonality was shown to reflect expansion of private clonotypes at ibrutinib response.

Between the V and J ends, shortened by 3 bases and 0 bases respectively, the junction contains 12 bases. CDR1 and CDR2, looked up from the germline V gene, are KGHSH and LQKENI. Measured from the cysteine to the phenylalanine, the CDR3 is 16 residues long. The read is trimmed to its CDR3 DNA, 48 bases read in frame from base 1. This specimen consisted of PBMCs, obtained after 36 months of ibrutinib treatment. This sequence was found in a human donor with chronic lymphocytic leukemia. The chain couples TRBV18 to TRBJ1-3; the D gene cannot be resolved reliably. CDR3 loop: CASSPVVRGSGNTIYF. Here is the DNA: TGTGCCAGCTCACCGGTGGTCAGAGGCTCTGGAAACACCATATATTTT.